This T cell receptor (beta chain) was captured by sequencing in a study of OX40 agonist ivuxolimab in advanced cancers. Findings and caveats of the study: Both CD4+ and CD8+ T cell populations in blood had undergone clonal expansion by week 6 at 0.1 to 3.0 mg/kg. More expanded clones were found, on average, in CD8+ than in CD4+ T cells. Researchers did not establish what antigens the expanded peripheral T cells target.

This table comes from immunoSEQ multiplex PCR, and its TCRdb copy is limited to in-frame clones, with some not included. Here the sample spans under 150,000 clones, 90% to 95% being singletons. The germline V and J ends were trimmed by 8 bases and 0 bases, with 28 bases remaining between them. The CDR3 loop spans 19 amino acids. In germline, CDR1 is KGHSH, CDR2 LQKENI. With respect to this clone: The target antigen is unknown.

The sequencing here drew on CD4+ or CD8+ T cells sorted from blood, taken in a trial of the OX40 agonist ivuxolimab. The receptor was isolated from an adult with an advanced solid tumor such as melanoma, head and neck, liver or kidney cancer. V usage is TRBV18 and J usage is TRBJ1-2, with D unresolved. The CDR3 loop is CASHPGLWSQVTTNYGYTF. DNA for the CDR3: TGTGCCAGCCATCCCGGCTTATGGAGTCAGGTGACAACTAACTATGGCTACACCTTC.